The 5 T cell receptor beta chains below all came from one sample that was sequenced in a study of long-term antiretroviral therapy in people with HIV. Run at survey level, the immunoSEQ assay was version v3.0. Profiling relied on immunoSEQ multiplex PCR, and the TCRdb table lists in-frame clones only, not all of them. In the table there are around 25,000 clones, about nine tenths of which are singletons. The source material was unsorted PBMCs, sampled 1.8 years before starting antiretroviral therapy. The receptors shown here come from a man in his fifties or sixties with HIV.

This chain joins TRBV10-3 and TRBJ1-5; 8 bases agree with TRBD1. Germline V gives CDR1 ENHRY, CDR2 SYGVKD. The CDR3 runs 14 residues. Trimming at V came to 7 bases and at J to 7 bases, leaving 9 bases not matched to a gene. Here the CDR3 DNA reads TGTGCCATCAAGGCAGGGGGCGGTGGACAGCCCCAGCATTTT. Protein sequence: CAIKAGGGGQPQHF.

V is TRBV15 and J is TRBJ2-5, with TRBD2 identical over 7 bases. The CDR3 covers 15 residues. Germline CDR1 and CDR2: LNHNV and YYDKDF (reference sequence). The V gene end was trimmed by 1 base and the J gene end by 3 bases; junction bases not matched to a gene: 5. For the CDR3, the DNA is TGTGCCACCAGCAGAGGGAGCGGACTAGAAGAGACCCAGTACTTC. Translation: CATSRGSGLEETQYF. The full variable domain, completed using reference TRBV15 and TRBJ2-5, is DAMVIQNPRYQVTQFGKPVTLSCSQTLNHNVMYWYQQKSSQAPKLLFHYYDKDFNNEADTPDNFQSRRPNTSFCFLDIRSPGLGDTAMYLCATSRGSGLEETQYFGPGTRLLVL.

This clone was counted only a few times. This chain connects TRBV5-4 to TRBJ2-5, with TRBD1 identical over 8 bases. J was trimmed by 1 base and V by 4 bases; bases with no gene match: 3. Germline CDR1 reads SGHNT; CDR2 reads YYREEE (reference sequence). The CDR3 consists of 14 residues. The CDR3 region has the DNA TGTGCCAGCAGCATAGGACAGGGCCAAGAGACCCAGTACTTC. This sequence encodes CASSIGQGQETQYF.

V and J are TRBV4-1 and TRBJ1-5; 9 bases are a match to TRBD1. The trim removed 5 bases at V and 2 bases at J, leaving 13 bases unmatched. The length of the CDR3 is 18 residues. Germline-derived CDR1 and CDR2 are MGHRA and YSYEKL. Here the CDR3 reads CASSTDRGGESGNQPQHF. The DNA of the CDR3 is TGCGCCAGCAGCACGGACAGGGGTGGGGAGAGTGGCAATCAGCCCCAGCATTTT.

The V call is TRBV7-6, the J call TRBJ1-4; the D is unclear. Trimming left V 1 base short and J 14 bases short, with 14 bases between. The CDR3 loop spans 13 amino acids. Germline CDR1 is SGHVS and CDR2 is FNYEAQ. The CDR3 DNA reads as TGTGCCAGCAGCTTAGATGTTGTGGGAGAGCTGTTTTTT. This gives the protein CASSLDVVGELFF.